This T cell receptor beta chain was recorded in a study of OX40 agonist ivuxolimab in advanced cancers. Study-wide findings and caveats: Expanded clones were, on average, more numerous among CD8+ T cells than CD4+.

The CDR3 has 16 amino acids. The V gene's germline CDR1 is SGHAT and CDR2 FQNNGV. The trim removed 4 bases at V and 7 bases at J, leaving 8 bases unmatched. Measured with immunoSEQ multiplex PCR; TCRdb has only the in-frame clones, and not every one. The table has roughly 61,000 clones, approximately 90% seen once. Notes on this clone: Its cognate antigen is unknown.

The specimen comprised CD4+ or CD8+ T cells sorted from blood, sampled in a trial of the OX40 agonist ivuxolimab. This clonotype was sampled from an adult with an advanced solid tumor such as melanoma, head and neck, liver or kidney cancer. The chain recombines TRBV11-2 with TRBJ1-6; TRBD1 agrees at 9 bases. CDR3 region: CASSSYVTGGNSPLHF. CDR3 coding DNA: TGTGCCAGCAGCTCCTACGTGACAGGGGGAAATTCACCCCTCCACTTT.